These 15 T cell receptor beta chains were sequenced from one sample in a study of metastatic and nonmetastatic thyroid tumors. Not a single patient had been given any form of treatment at any point before undergoing thyroid surgery. TCRdb reassembled clones from the PCR reads with MiXCR. The sample has about 9,000 clones, about 15% seen once. The sample was blood. These receptors came from a female donor with papillary thyroid cancer or a benign thyroid nodule (not recorded which). Some clones in this sample may be carry-over from other donors' samples.

This clone was counted ten times or more. The chain's CDR3 is CSASGGSSYEQYF. The CDR3, as DNA: TGCAGTGCCAGCGGAGGATCATCCTACGAGCAGTACTTC. This chain links TRBV20-1 with TRBJ2-7; perhaps TRBD2 as D (5 bases). The CDR3 spans 13 residues. Germline assignment: CDR1 DFQATT and CDR2 SNEGSKA (reference sequence). Between the trimmed V and J ends, which lost 6 bases and 1 base, there was a span of 13 bases.

This clone showed up many times. This rearrangement joins TRBV9 to TRBJ2-1; TRBD2 agrees at 8 bases. J was trimmed by 3 bases and V by 3 bases; bases with no gene match: 8. CDR1 and CDR2 from the germline V gene are SGDLS and YYNGEE. This CDR3 has 16 amino acids. CDR3 coding DNA: TGTGCCAGCAGCGGGATACTAGCGGAGTACTACAATGAGCAGTTCTTC. It yields the protein CASSGILAEYYNEQFF.

In its sample, this clone was seen a few times. The missing conserved phenylalanine or tryptophan at the end of this CDR3 makes a read error likely. The DNA is left out, because the CDR3 cannot be placed on it with certainty; the CDR3 is given as TCRdb lists it. The chain carries TRBV5-1 and TRBJ1-6; TRBD1, as called in the table, went unchecked against the DNA. Looked up from germline, CDR1 is SGHRS and CDR2 is YFSETQ. The CDR3 is 10 residues long, counting both termini. This CDR3 is CASSNRDRDV.

This clone is classed as medium-sized. The gene calls are TRBV6-2 or TRBV6-3 and TRBJ2-1; 9 nucleotides match TRBD1. The CDR3 is made up of 14 amino acids. Germline loops: CDR1 MNHEY, CDR2 SVGEGT. After removal of 6 bases from V and 5 bases from J, the junction contained 5 bases not matched to a gene. The CDR3 spells CASRTGGGNNEQFF. CDR3 bases: TGTGCCAGCAGAACAGGGGGCGGGAACAATGAGCAGTTCTTC.

Points on this clone: A junction boundary mismatches the germline segment, possibly from a read error. The V call is TRBV6-1, the J call TRBJ1-1; perhaps TRBD1 as D (5 bases). CDR1 and CDR2 (germline): MNHNS, SASEGT. This CDR3 has 13 amino acids. CDR3 sequence reads: CSSRPTENTEAFF. The DNA for the CDR3 is TGTTCCAGCAGACCGACAGAGAACACTGAAGCTTTCTTT.

This clone has only a few counts. The V call is TRBV27, the J call TRBJ2-1, with TRBD1 matching 8 bases. Germline-derived CDR1 and CDR2 are MNHEY and SMNVEV (reference sequence). Losses at the gene ends were 4 bases for V and 2 bases for J; bases not matched to a gene: 13. The CDR3 loop spans 18 amino acids. CDR3 region: CASSSGTGPFGAYNEQFF. CDR3 bases: TGTGCCAGCAGTTCCGGGACAGGCCCCTTTGGGGCCTACAATGAGCAGTTCTTC.

The V and J genes are TRBV12-3 or TRBV12-4 and TRBJ2-7, with D possibly TRBD1 on 5 matching bases. The CDR3 has 15 residues. V was clipped by 3 bases and J by 3 bases, with 15 bases between them. The chain's CDR3 is CASSFPRKGVYEQYF. DNA of the CDR3: TGTGCCAGCAGTTTTCCCAGAAAAGGGGTCTACGAGCAGTACTTC.

V gene TRBV11-2 combines with J gene TRBJ2-1; possibly TRBD2 for D (6 bases). The CDR3 sequence is 16 residues long. The ends were cut back, 4 bases at V and 9 bases at J, with 22 bases in the middle. Germline lookup yields CDR1 SGHAT and CDR2 FQNNGV. Here the CDR3 reads CASSSEGTYSSSEQFF. Here the CDR3 DNA reads TGTGCCAGCAGCTCGGAGGGGACTTACTCCTCCAGTGAGCAGTTCTTC.

This chain joins TRBV15 and TRBJ1-2, with D perhaps TRBD1 (6 bases). CDR3 length: 12 residues. Trimming removed 3 bases from V and 8 bases from J, with 10 bases in between. Germline-derived CDR1 and CDR2 are LNHNV and YYDKDF (reference sequence). The CDR3 protein is CATSSTGYGYTF. The CDR3, as DNA: TGTGCCACCAGCAGCACAGGGTACGGCTACACCTTC.

This clone qualifies as medium-sized. The chain is built from TRBV6-6 and TRBJ2-1, with 9 bases that match TRBD2. Losses at the gene ends were 2 bases for V and 14 bases for J; bases not matched to a gene: 4. This CDR3 is built from 12 residues. CDR1 and CDR2 from the germline V gene are MNHNY and SVGAGI (reference sequence). As DNA, the CDR3 is TGTGCCAGCAGTTACATAGCGGGGGAGGAGTTCTTC. Encoded protein: CASSYIAGEEFF.

This clone is labeled as medium-sized. This chain connects TRBV6-6 to TRBJ1-2; 7 nucleotides agree with TRBD1. This CDR3 has 17 residues. Germline trimming cut 0 bases from V and 3 bases from J; bases unmatched to any gene: 10. CDR1 is MNHNY and CDR2 is SVGAGI in the germline V gene (reference sequence). The CDR3 sequence: CASSYSRGLGTDYGYTF. The CDR3 nucleotides read TGTGCCAGCAGTTACTCGAGAGGTTTAGGGACAGACTATGGCTACACCTTC.

This clone is judged medium-sized. The CDR3 coding sequence is TGTGCCAGTACGGAGACGGACCCACGCTATGGCTACACCTTC. It yields the protein CASTETDPRYGYTF. The J gene is TRBJ1-2, the V gene TRBV19; D unclear. This CDR3 comprises 14 residues. The germline gives CDR1 LNHDA, CDR2 SQIVND (reference sequence). Trimming took off 7 bases at V and 4 bases at J, with 16 bases between the two ends.

This chain uses TRBV6-1 with TRBJ2-1; TRBD2 agrees at 9 bases. Germline values: CDR1 MNHNS, CDR2 SASEGT. The CDR3 extends over 15 amino acids. The ends lost 2 bases at V and 1 base at J; junction bases unmatched: 0. CDR3 bases: TGTGCCAGCAGTGAACTAGCGGGATCCTACAATGAGCAGTTCTTC. Its translation is CASSELAGSYNEQFF.

By sample share, this clone is medium-sized. Other DNA sequences in this sample translate to the same CDR3. The chain has TRBV19 and TRBJ1-2, with D unresolved. CDR3 length: 14 residues. V was clipped by 2 bases and J by 6 bases, with 13 bases between them. Germline V gene lookup returns CDR1 LNHDA and CDR2 SQIVND (reference sequence). The CDR3 spells CASSIPGRSNGYTF. The CDR3, as DNA: TGTGCCAGTAGTATACCCGGACGTTCCAATGGCTACACCTTC.

This clone was detected many times. The sample holds other DNA sequences that translate to the same CDR3. The chain links TRBV29-1 to TRBJ1-1; tentatively, D is TRBD1 (5 bases). V lost 8 bases and J lost 3, with 13 bases in between. The CDR3 has 12 residues. Per the germline V gene, CDR1 is SQVTM and CDR2 is ANQGSEA. CDR3: CSFGLGDTEAFF. In DNA, the CDR3 is TGCAGCTTCGGACTGGGGGACACTGAAGCTTTCTTT.